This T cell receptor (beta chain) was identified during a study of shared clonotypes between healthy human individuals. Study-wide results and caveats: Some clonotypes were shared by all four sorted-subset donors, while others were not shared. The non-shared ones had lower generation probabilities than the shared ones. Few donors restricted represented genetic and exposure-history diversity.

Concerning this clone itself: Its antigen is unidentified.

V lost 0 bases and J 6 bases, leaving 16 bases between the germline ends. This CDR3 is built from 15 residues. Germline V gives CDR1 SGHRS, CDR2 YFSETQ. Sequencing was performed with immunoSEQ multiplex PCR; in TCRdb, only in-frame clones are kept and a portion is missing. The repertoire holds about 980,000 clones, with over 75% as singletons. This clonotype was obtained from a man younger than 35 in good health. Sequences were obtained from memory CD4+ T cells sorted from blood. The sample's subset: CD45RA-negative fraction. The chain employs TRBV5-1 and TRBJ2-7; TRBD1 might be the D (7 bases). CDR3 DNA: TGCGCCAGCAGCTTGGCAACAGGGGAGGTAGGCGAGCAGTACTTC. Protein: CASSLATGEVGEQYF.